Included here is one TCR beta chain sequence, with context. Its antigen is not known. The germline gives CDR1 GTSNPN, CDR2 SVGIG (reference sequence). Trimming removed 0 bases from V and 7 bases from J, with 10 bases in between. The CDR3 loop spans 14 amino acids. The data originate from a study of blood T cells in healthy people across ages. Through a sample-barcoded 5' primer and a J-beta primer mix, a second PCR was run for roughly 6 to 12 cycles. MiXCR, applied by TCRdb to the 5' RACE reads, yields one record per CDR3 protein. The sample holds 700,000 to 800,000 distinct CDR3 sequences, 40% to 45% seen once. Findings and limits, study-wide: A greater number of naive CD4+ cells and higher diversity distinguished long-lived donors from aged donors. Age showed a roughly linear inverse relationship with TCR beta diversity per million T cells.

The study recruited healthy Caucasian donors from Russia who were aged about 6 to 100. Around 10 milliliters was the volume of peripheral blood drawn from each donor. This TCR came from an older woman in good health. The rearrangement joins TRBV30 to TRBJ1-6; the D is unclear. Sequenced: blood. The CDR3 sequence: CAWSVRRGNSPLHF. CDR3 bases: TGTGCCTGGAGTGTACGTCGGGGAAATTCACCCCTCCACTTT.